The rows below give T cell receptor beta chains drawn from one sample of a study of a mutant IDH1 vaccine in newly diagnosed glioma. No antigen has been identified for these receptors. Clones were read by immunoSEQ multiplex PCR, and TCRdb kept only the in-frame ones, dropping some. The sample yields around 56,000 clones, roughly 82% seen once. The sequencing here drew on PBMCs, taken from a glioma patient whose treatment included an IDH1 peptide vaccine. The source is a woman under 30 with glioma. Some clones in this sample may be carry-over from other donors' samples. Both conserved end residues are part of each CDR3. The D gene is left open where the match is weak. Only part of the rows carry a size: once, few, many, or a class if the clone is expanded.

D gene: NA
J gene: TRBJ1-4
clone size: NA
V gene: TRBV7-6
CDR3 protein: CASSLGGYGATNEKLFF
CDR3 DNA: TGTGCCAGCAGCTTAGGGGGATACGGTGCAACTAATGAAAAACTGTTTTTT

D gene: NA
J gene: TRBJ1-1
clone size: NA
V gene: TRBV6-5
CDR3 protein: CASSLSGMDGTEAFF
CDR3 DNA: TGTGCCAGCAGTCTCAGTGGAATGGATGGCACTGAAGCTTTCTTT

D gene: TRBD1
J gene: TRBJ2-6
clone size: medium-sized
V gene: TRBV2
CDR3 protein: CASLPMRTGGSGANVLTF
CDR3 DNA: TGTGCCAGCCTCCCAATGCGGACAGGCGGCTCTGGGGCCAACGTCCTGACTTTC

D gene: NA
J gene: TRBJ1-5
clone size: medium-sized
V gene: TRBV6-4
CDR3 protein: CASSADYSNQPQHF
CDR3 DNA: TGTGCCAGCAGTGCAGATTATAGCAATCAGCCCCAGCATTTT

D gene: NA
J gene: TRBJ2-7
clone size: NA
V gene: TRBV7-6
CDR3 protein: CASSLGGVTYEQYF
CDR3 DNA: TGTGCCAGCAGCTTAGGGGGGGTAACCTACGAGCAGTACTTC

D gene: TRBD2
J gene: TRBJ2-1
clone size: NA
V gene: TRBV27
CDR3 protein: CATLAGVSEQFF
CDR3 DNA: TGTGCCACCCTAGCGGGAGTAAGTGAGCAGTTCTTC

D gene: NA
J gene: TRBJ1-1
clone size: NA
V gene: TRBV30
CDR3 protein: CAWRDTRTEAFF
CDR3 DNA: TGTGCCTGGAGAGACACCCGAACTGAAGCTTTCTTT

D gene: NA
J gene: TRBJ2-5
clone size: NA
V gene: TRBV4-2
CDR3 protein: CASSHAPGEQETQYF
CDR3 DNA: TGTGCCAGCAGCCATGCCCCGGGGGAGCAAGAGACCCAGTACTTC

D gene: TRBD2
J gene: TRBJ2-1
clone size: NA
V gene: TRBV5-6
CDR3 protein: CASSTSGRILGNEQFF
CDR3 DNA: TGTGCCAGCAGCACTAGCGGAAGGATTTTGGGCAATGAGCAGTTCTTC

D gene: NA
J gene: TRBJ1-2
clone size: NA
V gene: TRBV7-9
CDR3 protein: CASSFLDSHPSFSYGYTF
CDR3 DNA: TGTGCCAGCAGCTTCCTTGACAGTCACCCGTCCTTCAGCTATGGCTACACCTTC

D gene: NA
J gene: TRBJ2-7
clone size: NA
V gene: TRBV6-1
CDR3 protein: CASSDWDGSYEQYF
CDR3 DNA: TGTGCCAGCAGTGACTGGGACGGGTCCTACGAGCAGTACTTC

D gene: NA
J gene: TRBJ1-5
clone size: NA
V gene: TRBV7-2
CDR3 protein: CASSSQGNQPQHF
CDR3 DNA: TGTGCCAGCAGCTCGCAGGGAAATCAGCCCCAGCATTTT

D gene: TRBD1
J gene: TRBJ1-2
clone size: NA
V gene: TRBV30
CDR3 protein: CAWSRDRPYGYTF
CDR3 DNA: TGTGCCTGGAGTCGGGACAGGCCCTATGGCTACACCTTC

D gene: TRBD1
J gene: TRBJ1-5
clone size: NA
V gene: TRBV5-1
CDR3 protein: CASSRDSFNQPQHF
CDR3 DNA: TGCGCCAGCAGCCGGGACAGTTTCAATCAGCCCCAGCATTTT

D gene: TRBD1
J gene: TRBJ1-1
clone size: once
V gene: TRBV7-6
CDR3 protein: CASSSEKPGGSEAFF
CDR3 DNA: TGTGCCAGCAGCTCAGAAAAACCAGGGGGGAGTGAAGCTTTCTTT

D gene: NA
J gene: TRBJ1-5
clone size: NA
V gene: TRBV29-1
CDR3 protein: CSVEEEGGGPYSNQPQHF
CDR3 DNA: TGCAGCGTTGAAGAAGAGGGTGGGGGCCCATATAGCAATCAGCCCCAGCATTTT

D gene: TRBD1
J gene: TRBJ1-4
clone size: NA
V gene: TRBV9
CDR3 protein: CASSLSGGTGEKLFF
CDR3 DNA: TGTGCCAGCAGCTTATCAGGAGGGACAGGTGAAAAACTGTTTTTT

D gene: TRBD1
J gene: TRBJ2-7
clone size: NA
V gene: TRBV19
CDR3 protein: CASSWGQIYEQYF
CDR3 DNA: TGTGCCAGTAGTTGGGGACAGATCTACGAGCAGTACTTC

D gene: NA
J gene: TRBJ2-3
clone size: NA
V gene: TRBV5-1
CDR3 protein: CASSLAPGKGTDTQYF
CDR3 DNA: TGCGCCAGCAGCTTGGCCCCAGGCAAGGGCACAGATACGCAGTATTTT

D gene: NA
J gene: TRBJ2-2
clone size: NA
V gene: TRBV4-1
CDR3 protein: CASAITRIGELFF
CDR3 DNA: TGCGCCAGTGCGATTACTCGAATCGGGGAGCTGTTTTTT

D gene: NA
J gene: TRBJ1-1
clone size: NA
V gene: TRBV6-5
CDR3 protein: CASSYLFSGGYTEAFF
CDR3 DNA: TGTGCCAGCAGTTACCTTTTTAGTGGGGGGTACACTGAAGCTTTCTTT

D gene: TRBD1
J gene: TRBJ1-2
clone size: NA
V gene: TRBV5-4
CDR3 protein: CASSARTGRYGYTF
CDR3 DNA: TGTGCCAGCAGCGCCCGGACAGGAAGATATGGCTACACCTTC

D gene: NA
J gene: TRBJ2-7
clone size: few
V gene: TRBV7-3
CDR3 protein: CASSLGTGIGEQYF
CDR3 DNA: TGTGCCAGCAGCTTAGGGACCGGGATAGGCGAGCAGTACTTC

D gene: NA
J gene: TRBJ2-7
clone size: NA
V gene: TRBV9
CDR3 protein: CASSVEAGPYYEQYF
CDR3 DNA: TGTGCCAGCAGCGTAGAGGCCGGCCCGTACTACGAGCAGTACTTC

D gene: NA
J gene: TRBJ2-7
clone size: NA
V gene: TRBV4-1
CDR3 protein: CASSQAGVSEQYF
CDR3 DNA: TGCGCCAGCAGCCAAGCAGGGGTTTCCGAGCAGTACTTC

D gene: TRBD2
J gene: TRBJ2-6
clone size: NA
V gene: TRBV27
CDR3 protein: CASSLLPLGVAGNSGANVLTF
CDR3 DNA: TGTGCCAGCAGTTTACTTCCGCTGGGGGTAGCGGGGAACTCTGGGGCCAACGTCCTGACTTTC